This entry lists 27 T cell receptor beta chains sequenced from one sample in a study of blood T cell repertoires in COVID-19 (TCRdb year 2020). The library was made by the immunoSEQ multiplex PCR assay. Drawn from immuneACCESS, this table holds only the in-frame rearrangements with V and J called that TCRdb kept. Clones are partly lost; checked studies trace under half to an unresolved V gene and leave the rest unexplained. The sample records about 400,000 clones, 80% to 90% of which are singletons. The ten most abundant clones make up around 4.4% of the sample. The source material was peripheral blood. These receptors were collected from a woman in her thirties with acute or convalescent COVID-19.

The V and J genes are TRBV28 and TRBJ1-1; no clear D. V was pared by 8 bases and J by 3 bases, with 19 bases between. CDR1 and CDR2 from the germline V gene are MDHEN and SYDVKM. The CDR3 length is 15 residues. This chain's CDR3 is CASSLLYTRDTEAFF. In DNA form, the CDR3 reads TGTGCCAGCTCCCTTCTCTATACGAGAGACACTGAAGCTTTCTTT.

This chain uses TRBV6-5 with TRBJ2-7, with TRBD2 identical over 7 bases. The trim removed 5 bases at V and 1 base at J, leaving 5 bases unmatched. CDR1 MNHEY and CDR2 SVGAGI come from the germline V gene. The CDR3 spans 14 residues. The CDR3 sequence: CASSTGLGSYEQYF. Written as DNA, the CDR3 is TGTGCCAGCAGTACCGGACTAGGTTCCTACGAGCAGTACTTC.

The rearrangement links TRBV4-2 to TRBJ2-3; D is possibly TRBD2 (7 bases). Germline V lookup: CDR1 LGHNA, CDR2 YNFKEQ. Trimming cost V 3 bases and J 2 bases, with 12 bases left between them. The CDR3 spans 15 residues. CDR3 sequence reads: CASSHKGGHTDTQYF. The CDR3 nucleotides are TGTGCCAGCAGCCATAAGGGGGGGCACACAGATACGCAGTATTTT.

The rearrangement uses TRBV6-6 and TRBJ1-6; D unresolved. Trimming removed 6 bases from V and 3 bases from J, with 12 bases in between. This CDR3 has 15 amino acids. Germline loops: CDR1 MNHNY, CDR2 SVGAGI (reference sequence). CDR3 in amino acids: CASRSEGHYNSPLHF. In DNA, the CDR3 is TGTGCCAGCAGGTCAGAGGGTCACTATAATTCACCCCTCCACTTT.

The gene calls are TRBV6-1 and TRBJ2-7; possibly TRBD1 for D (5 bases). Trimming took off 2 bases at V and 3 bases at J, with 26 bases between the two ends. Germline V gene sequence: CDR1 MNHNS, CDR2 SASEGT. The CDR3 contains 19 residues. The CDR3 is CASSEPRKAVPGPVYEQYF. CDR3 nucleotide sequence: TGTGCCAGCAGTGAACCACGGAAGGCCGTCCCAGGGCCCGTCTACGAGCAGTACTTC.

The chain carries TRBV19 and TRBJ1-1; 11 bases fit TRBD1. CDR1 LNHDA and CDR2 SQIVND come from the germline V gene (reference sequence). V lost 4 bases to trimming and J lost 5 bases; unmatched junction nucleotides: 6. The CDR3 is made up of 15 amino acids. This chain's CDR3 is CASSTTGTGGTEAFF. CDR3 nucleotide sequence: TGTGCCAGTAGTACGACCGGGACAGGGGGTACTGAAGCTTTCTTT.

This rearrangement joins TRBV7-9 to TRBJ1-5, with D possibly TRBD1 on 6 matching bases. The CDR3 runs to 14 residues. V dropped 5 bases and J dropped 4 bases, with 12 bases sitting between them. The germline V gene has CDR1 SEHNR and CDR2 FQNEAQ (reference sequence). CDR3 in DNA: TGTGCCAGCAGCCCCAGGGGCCCTAATCAGCCCCAGCATTTT. Residues: CASSPRGPNQPQHF.

The rearrangement uses TRBV7-8 and TRBJ1-5; D possibly corresponds to TRBD1 (5 bases). Germline-derived CDR1 and CDR2 are SGHVS and FQNEAQ. This CDR3 is built from 15 residues. Trimming cost V 4 bases and J 1 base, with 11 bases left between them. In DNA form, the CDR3 reads TGTGCCAGCAGCTCCATTCCAGGGAGCAATCAGCCCCAGCATTTT. Translated: CASSSIPGSNQPQHF. Full variable domain (outside the CDR3, taken from reference TRBV7-8 and TRBJ1-5): GAGVSQSPRYKVAKRGQDVALRCDPISGHVSLFWYQQALGQGPEFLTYFQNEAQLDKSGLPSDRFFAERPEGSVSTLKIQRTQQEDSAVYLCASSSIPGSNQPQHFGDGTRLSIL.

The chain combines TRBV11-2 with TRBJ1-2; weak D call: TRBD1 (5 bases). V shed 5 bases and J shed 2 bases, with 18 bases lying between them. In germline, CDR1 is SGHAT, CDR2 FQNNGV. This CDR3 is 16 amino acids long. In DNA form, the CDR3 reads TGTGCCAGCAGCCGTCCCCACGCGGGGGTGAACTATGGCTACACCTTC. Translating gives CASSRPHAGVNYGYTF.

The chain joins TRBV6-5 to TRBJ2-1, with D hard to call. Trimming stripped 6 bases from V and 5 bases from J, with 8 bases between. Germline CDR1 MNHEY, CDR2 SVGAGI. The CDR3 length is 12 residues. The CDR3, as DNA: TGTGCCAGCAGCCGACGGGACAATGAGCAGTTCTTC. Translating it yields CASSRRDNEQFF.

The chain recombines TRBV24-1 with TRBJ1-2, with 11 bases lining up with TRBD1. The CDR3 contains 15 residues. The germline V gene encodes CDR1 KGHDR and CDR2 SFDVKD. V lost 4 bases and J lost 6; bases outside the gene matches: 6. CDR3 nucleotide sequence: TGTGCCACCAGTGACCCGGGACAGGGGGGCAATGGCTACACCTTC. This encodes CATSDPGQGGNGYTF.

The chain carries TRBV4-1 and TRBJ2-1; TRBD2 aligns across 11 bases. The CDR3 has 14 residues. Per germline, CDR1 MGHRA and CDR2 YSYEKL. J lost 6 bases, V lost 9 bases, and 7 bases had no gene match. The CDR3 here is CASSVAGGLNEQFF. The CDR3 bases are TGCGCCAGTTCGGTAGCGGGGGGGCTCAATGAGCAGTTCTTC.

J is TRBJ1-5 and V is TRBV9, with 11 bases aligning to TRBD1. The CDR3 is 17 residues long. The J segment lost 7 bases and the V segment lost 4 bases, leaving 13 bases of the junction unmatched. CDR1 SGDLS and CDR2 YYNGEE come from the germline V gene. DNA for the CDR3: TGTGCCAGCAGCTCGGGGACAGGGGGTTCTACAGGGCAGCCCCAGCATTTT. It codes for CASSSGTGGSTGQPQHF.

CDR3 protein: CASRPSGVPYNEQFF. The CDR3 DNA is TGTGCCAGTAGGCCTAGCGGGGTCCCCTACAATGAGCAGTTCTTC. V is TRBV19 and J is TRBJ2-1; TRBD2 matches at 9 bases. Germline values: CDR1 LNHDA, CDR2 SQIVND (reference sequence). V shed 6 bases, J shed 2 bases, and the junction held 5 bases outside the gene matches. This CDR3 region has 15 residues.

The rearrangement links TRBV9 to TRBJ2-1; 8 positions agree with TRBD2. Germline-derived CDR1 and CDR2 are SGDLS and YYNGEE. The CDR3 is made up of 15 amino acids. V lost 2 bases, J lost 1 base, and 2 bases stayed unmatched. The CDR3 DNA follows: TGTGCCAGCAGCGTTAGCGGGGAATCCTACAATGAGCAGTTCTTC. It translates to CASSVSGESYNEQFF.

The V and J genes are TRBV27 and TRBJ2-6, with TRBD2 matching over 7 bases. Germline V gene sequence: CDR1 MNHEY, CDR2 SMNVEV (reference sequence). The CDR3 spans 15 residues. J lost 3 bases, V lost 2 bases, and 1 base had no gene match. The CDR3 DNA sequence: TGTGCCAGCAGTTTACGCGGGGGTGGGGCCAACGTCCTGACTTTC. Translated, it gives CASSLRGGGANVLTF.

The chain has TRBV7-2 and TRBJ2-5, with D possibly matching TRBD1 (7 bases). Germline values: CDR1 SGHTA, CDR2 FQGNSA. The CDR3 is 15 amino acids. Trimming left V 5 bases short and J 4 bases short, with 17 bases between. The CDR3 loop reads CASSLQGRLGETQYF. CDR3 in DNA: TGTGCCAGCAGCCTACAGGGGAGGCTGGGAGAGACCCAGTACTTC.

The rearrangement joins TRBV3-1 (or the pseudogene TRBV3-2) to TRBJ1-1; D unresolved. Germline V gene data show CDR1 as LGHDT and CDR2 as YNNKEL (reference sequence). Trimming removed 4 bases from V and 1 base from J, with 10 bases in between. There are 14 residues in the CDR3. The CDR3 DNA sequence: TGTGCCAGCAGCCCCTACAGTCAGAACACTGAAGCTTTCTTT. This translates into CASSPYSQNTEAFF.

V gene TRBV20-1 combines with J gene TRBJ1-1; 7 nucleotides align to TRBD1. Germline V lookup: CDR1 DFQATT, CDR2 SNEGSKA (reference sequence). Germline trimming cut 6 bases from V and 5 bases from J; bases unmatched to any gene: 3. This CDR3 is built from 11 residues. CDR3 bases: TGCAGTGCGCTGGGACAGACTGAAGCTTTCTTT. It yields the protein CSALGQTEAFF.

The chain employs TRBV5-1 and TRBJ1-6; TRBD1 agrees at 7 bases. The CDR3 spans 15 residues. J was trimmed by 9 bases and V by 0 bases; bases with no gene match: 6. Germline V gene data show CDR1 as SGHRS and CDR2 as YFSETQ. The CDR3 nucleotides read TGCGCCAGCAGCTTGGGGGGACAGTCCTTTTCACCCCTCCACTTT. This codes for CASSLGGQSFSPLHF.

This chain uses TRBV6-1 with TRBJ2-3; 8 bases agree with TRBD2. The CDR3 sequence is 18 residues long. Unmatched junction bases numbered 13, after V lost 3 bases and J lost 2 bases. Germline CDR1 reads MNHNS; CDR2 reads SASEGT. Written as DNA, the CDR3 is TGTGCCAGCAGTGACCCACCGCTACTAGCGGACCTCACAGATACGCAGTATTTT. It is translated as CASSDPPLLADLTDTQYF.

The chain is built from TRBV7-6 and TRBJ2-2; possibly TRBD1 for D (5 bases). Germline CDR1 SGHVS, CDR2 FNYEAQ. There are 17 residues in the CDR3. Trimming took 2 bases from V and 0 from J, leaving 13 bases between them. The CDR3 coding sequence is TGTGCCAGCAGCTTACACTCCAGGACAACGAACACCGGGGAGCTGTTTTTT. It is translated as CASSLHSRTTNTGELFF. Drawing the rest from reference TRBV7-6 and TRBJ2-2, the complete variable domain is GAGVSQSPRYKVTKRGQDVALRCDPISGHVSLYWYRQALGQGPEFLTYFNYEAQQDKSGLPNDRFSAERPEGSISTLTIQRTEQRDSAMYRCASSLHSRTTNTGELFFGEGSRLTVL.

V usage is TRBV6-6 and J usage is TRBJ2-3; 9 bases map to TRBD2. Germline CDR1 and CDR2: MNHNY and SVGAGI (reference sequence). With 7 bases clipped from V and 4 bases from J, the junction kept 3 bases outside the gene matches. CDR3 length equals 13 residues. The CDR3 DNA reads TGTGCCAGCAACCTAGCGGGGCCAGATACGCAGTATTTT. This encodes CASNLAGPDTQYF.

The V and J genes are TRBV9 and TRBJ2-1; TRBD1 aligns across 9 bases. V was clipped by 3 bases and J by 7 bases; unmatched bases: 8. The CDR3 extends over 15 amino acids. Germline values: CDR1 SGDLS, CDR2 YYNGEE. CDR3 in amino acids: CASSAGQGLTNEQFF. The CDR3 DNA sequence: TGTGCCAGCAGCGCGGGACAGGGTTTGACTAATGAGCAGTTCTTC.

This chain links TRBV4-1 with TRBJ2-2, with TRBD1 matching over 7 bases. Germline values: CDR1 MGHRA, CDR2 YSYEKL. This CDR3 region has 16 residues. With V trimmed by 0 bases and J by 4 bases, 5 bases remained unmatched. The CDR3 nucleotides read TGCGCCAGCAGCCAAGATACAGGACAGGTCACCGGGGAGCTGTTTTTT. This gives the protein CASSQDTGQVTGELFF.

The chain links TRBV9 to TRBJ2-3, with 9 bases fitting TRBD2. CDR3 length: 17 residues. Germline V gene lookup returns CDR1 SGDLS and CDR2 YYNGEE. Trimming at V came to 2 bases and at J to 0 bases, leaving 7 bases not matched to a gene. The CDR3 DNA follows: TGTGCCAGCAGCGTGGACCTAGCGGGGCCTAGCACAGATACGCAGTATTTT. Translating it yields CASSVDLAGPSTDTQYF.

This rearrangement joins TRBV2 to TRBJ1-1, with D possibly being TRBD1 (5 bases). V shed 4 bases and J shed 0 bases, with 12 bases lying between them. CDR1 is SNHLY, CDR2 FYNNEI, per germline. The CDR3 sequence is 15 residues long. The CDR3 is CASSALPTVNTEAFF. Written as DNA, the CDR3 is TGTGCCAGCAGTGCCCTACCGACAGTGAACACTGAAGCTTTCTTT.